One sample yielded the 18 T cell receptor beta chains listed below, sequenced in a study of cytomegalovirus exposure and HLA in healthy donors. The PCR contained 60 Vbeta and 13 Jbeta primers. Profiled with immunoSEQ multiplex PCR; TCRdb holds only in-frame clones, not every one. The table has 140,000 or so clones, over 75% seen once. Sequenced input: PBMCs. These receptors came from a woman in her twenties or thirties in good health and CMV-seronegative.

As concerns this clone: An end of the junction differs from the germline gene, which may be a read error. V usage is TRBV19 and J usage is TRBJ2-7; D unresolved. Looked up from germline, CDR1 is LNHDA and CDR2 is SQIVND (reference sequence). The CDR3 runs to 14 residues. The CDR3 here is CASSIGPASYEQYF. In nucleotides, the CDR3 is TGTGCCAGTAGCATAGGGCCCGCTTCCTACGAGCAGTACTTC.

The chain links TRBV7-3 to TRBJ2-1, with TRBD2 identical over 11 bases. J gave up 2 bases and V 0 bases, and 0 bases lay outside the gene matches. The CDR3 extends over 16 amino acids. Germline V CDR1 and CDR2: SGHTA, FQGTGA. In DNA, the CDR3 is TGTGCCAGCAGCTTAACTAGCGGGAGGGCCTACAATGAGCAGTTCTTC. It specifies CASSLTSGRAYNEQFF.

V gene TRBV27 combines with J gene TRBJ1-2; 10 bases align to TRBD1. The V gene end was trimmed by 6 bases and the J gene end by 3 bases; junction bases not matched to a gene: 4. Germline lookup yields CDR1 MNHEY and CDR2 SMNVEV (reference sequence). There are 14 residues in the CDR3. The CDR3 nucleotides are TGTGCCAGCAGCTCGGGGACAGGGGACTATGGCTACACCTTC. This encodes CASSSGTGDYGYTF.

The chain recombines TRBV11-3 with TRBJ1-1, with unresolved D. CDR3 length: 14 amino acids. V was pared by 3 bases and J by 3 bases, with 11 bases between. CDR1 and CDR2 from the germline V gene are SGHNT and YENEEA. The chain's CDR3 is CASSFGDGDTEAFF. CDR3 bases: TGTGCCAGCAGCTTCGGGGATGGGGACACTGAAGCTTTCTTT.

The chain is built from TRBV6-5 and TRBJ1-1; no definite D call. This CDR3 comprises 15 residues. V gave up 0 bases and J gave up 4 bases, with 12 bases separating them. Germline CDR1 MNHEY, CDR2 SVGAGI. The CDR3 here is CASSYSTGVGTEAFF. In DNA form, the CDR3 reads TGTGCCAGCAGTTACTCTACCGGGGTCGGCACTGAAGCTTTCTTT.

This chain uses TRBV7-3 with TRBJ1-6; D is uncertain. The germline V and J ends were trimmed by 3 bases and 10 bases, with 10 bases remaining between them. This CDR3 has 13 amino acids. Germline assignment: CDR1 SGHTA and CDR2 FQGTGA. CDR3 protein: CASSFNRESPLHF. The CDR3 DNA follows: TGTGCCAGCAGCTTTAATAGGGAGTCACCCCTCCACTTT.

The chain links TRBV4-3 to TRBJ2-5, with 10 bases lining up with TRBD2. The J call may be wrong; the DNA end is better matched by TRBJ2-7. CDR3 length: 15 residues. In germline, CDR1 is LGHNA, CDR2 YSLEER. The CDR3 protein is CASSQSAGGPFEQYF. The CDR3 bases are TGCGCCAGCAGCCAATCAGCGGGGGGGCCTTTCGAGCAGTACTTC.

J is TRBJ2-5 and V is TRBV28, with D possibly being TRBD2 (6 bases). In germline, CDR1 is MDHEN, CDR2 SYDVKM. The CDR3 has 13 residues. With 6 bases removed from V and 5 bases from J, the gap between germline ends came to 13 bases. The CDR3 coding sequence is TGTGCCAGCAGGGGAACGGGGGTTGAGACCCAGTACTTC. Translating it yields CASRGTGVETQYF.

The V and J genes are TRBV28 and TRBJ2-3; TRBD2 might be the D (7 bases). The V gene's germline CDR1 is MDHEN and CDR2 SYDVKM. Trimming shortened V by 5 bases and J by 6 bases, and 21 bases separated the two germline ends. This CDR3 has 16 amino acids. The CDR3 nucleotides are TGTGCCAGCAGTCCCTGGGGGGGCAGGGGCAGTGATACGCAGTATTTT. The encoded protein is CASSPWGGRGSDTQYF.

The V call is TRBV13, the J call TRBJ2-1; D is unclear. This CDR3 is 13 amino acids long. Trimming removed 5 bases from V and 8 bases from J, with 13 bases in between. Germline CDR1 PRHDT, CDR2 FYEKMQ (reference sequence). The CDR3 DNA follows: TGTGCCAGCAGCCGACCCTCCGCGGATGAGCAGTTCTTC. It codes for CASSRPSADEQFF.

This clone came up once. The V and J genes are TRBV9 and TRBJ2-1; 10 bases agree with TRBD2. The junction had 2 bases not matched to a gene; V was cut back by 3 bases and J by 2 bases. Germline-derived CDR1 and CDR2 are SGDLS and YYNGEE. CDR3 size: 15 residues. The CDR3 region is CASSEAGGTYNEQFF. DNA of the CDR3: TGTGCCAGCAGCGAAGCGGGAGGGACCTACAATGAGCAGTTCTTC.

This clone was seen only once. The chain has TRBV27 and TRBJ2-5, with 11 bases fitting TRBD1. The trim removed 6 bases at V and 2 bases at J, leaving 11 bases unmatched. The CDR3 has 17 amino acids. Germline V gene sequence: CDR1 MNHEY, CDR2 SMNVEV (reference sequence). The CDR3 protein is CASSKARTGGWQETQYF. DNA of the CDR3: TGTGCCAGCAGCAAAGCCAGGACAGGGGGCTGGCAAGAGACCCAGTACTTC.

V gene TRBV25-1 combines with J gene TRBJ1-5; the D gene is possibly TRBD1 (6 bases). Looked up from germline, CDR1 is MGHDK and CDR2 is SYGVNS. Trimming removed 3 bases at V and 5 bases at J, with 14 bases between. The CDR3 extends over 15 amino acids. This chain's CDR3 is CASSDPGTIDQPQHF. The CDR3 DNA follows: TGTGCCAGCAGTGACCCCGGGACAATCGATCAGCCCCAGCATTTT.

This clone was recorded only once. The genes are TRBV2 and TRBJ1-2, with D tentatively TRBD1 (6 bases). This CDR3 spans 13 amino acids. V dropped 2 bases and J dropped 2 bases, with 6 bases sitting between them. CDR1 and CDR2 from the germline V gene are SNHLY and FYNNEI. The CDR3 nucleotides are TGTGCCAGCAGTGAAACAGGGAACTATGGCTACACCTTC. The encoded protein is CASSETGNYGYTF.

The V gene is TRBV14, the J gene TRBJ2-1; D remains ambiguous. V shed 6 bases and J shed 0 bases, with 6 bases lying between them. Germline V gene data show CDR1 as SGHDN and CDR2 as FVKESK. The CDR3 sequence is 13 residues long. The CDR3 spells CASSPSSYNEQFF. CDR3 DNA sequence: TGTGCCAGCAGTCCGAGCTCCTACAATGAGCAGTTCTTC.

The gene calls are TRBV30 and TRBJ2-1; 7 bases line up with TRBD2. V shed 5 bases, J shed 7 bases, and the junction held 11 bases outside the gene matches. The CDR3 totals 14 residues. Germline CDR1 is GTSNPN and CDR2 is SVGIG (reference sequence). This CDR3 reads CAWGGGVGGNEQFF. For the CDR3, the DNA is TGTGCCTGGGGTGGGGGGGTGGGGGGGAATGAGCAGTTCTTC.

This chain links TRBV7-2 with TRBJ1-6; no clear D. The CDR3 spans 16 residues. Looked up from germline, CDR1 is SGHTA and CDR2 is FQGNSA. V was trimmed by 0 bases and J by 7 bases, leaving 13 bases between them. The CDR3 sequence: CASSLAPETSNSPLHF. The CDR3 region has the DNA TGTGCCAGCAGCTTAGCTCCCGAGACTTCGAATTCACCCCTCCACTTT.

This rearrangement joins TRBV5-8 to TRBJ2-1; 7 nucleotides agree with TRBD1. The V gene's germline CDR1 is SGHTS and CDR2 YDEGEE. V dropped 0 bases and J dropped 8; count of bases not matched to a gene: 11. The CDR3 is 16 amino acids. CDR3 in DNA: TGTGCCAGCAGCTTGGGGACAGGCGCCGTGACCGATGAGCAGTTCTTC. It is translated as CASSLGTGAVTDEQFF.